A selection of T cell receptor beta chains follows, all from one sample in a study of cytomegalovirus exposure and HLA in healthy donors. Produced via immunoSEQ multiplex PCR; TCRdb's table is partial and in-frame only. Among under 250,000 clones, about 80% were seen once, and the ten largest hold roughly 0.62%. The sample taken for sequencing was PBMCs. The receptor source for this set is a man in his late teens or twenties in good health and CMV-seronegative. The CDR3 runs from the conserved cysteine through the conserved F or W. Each record gives: V gene, CDR3 protein.

v_call: TRBV19
cdr3_aa: CASSNLGGRSNEQFF

v_call: TRBV7-8
cdr3_aa: CASSVRDRAYNEQFF

v_call: TRBV30
cdr3_aa: CAWSLGGHQPQHF

v_call: TRBV27
cdr3_aa: CASSPYSGSSYEQYF

v_call: TRBV5-4
cdr3_aa: CASSLGQSKNRNEKLFF

v_call: TRBV6-6
cdr3_aa: CASSYLDFTGELFF

v_call: TRBV4-1
cdr3_aa: CASLTPNTGELFF

v_call: TRBV6-6
cdr3_aa: CASSYQLVNEQFF

v_call: TRBV6-6
cdr3_aa: CASCPPGDTQYF

v_call: TRBV9
cdr3_aa: CASSVGTASYNEQFF

v_call: TRBV5-8
cdr3_aa: CASQGYDTGELFF

v_call: TRBV7-9
cdr3_aa: CASSPAGLYGYTF

v_call: TRBV27
cdr3_aa: CASSSGQPLSGNTIYF

v_call: TRBV28
cdr3_aa: CASSFGGVGNTEAFF

v_call: TRBV6-1
cdr3_aa: CASSLTTNPGEKLFF

v_call: TRBV7-2
cdr3_aa: CASSTRTGESYEQYF

v_call: TRBV5-1
cdr3_aa: CASSSPGTSGYQETQYF

v_call: TRBV5-1
cdr3_aa: CASSLGAGGAYEQYF

v_call: TRBV28
cdr3_aa: CASRMGGASNQPQHF

v_call: TRBV5-1
cdr3_aa: CASSRSPWLQETQYF

v_call: TRBV5-5
cdr3_aa: CASSYRDRAGEQYF

v_call: TRBV30
cdr3_aa: CAWSPQSEKLFF

v_call: TRBV13
cdr3_aa: CASSPPGLAGYNEQFF

v_call: TRBV7-9
cdr3_aa: CASSLVTGAPTDTQYF

v_call: TRBV2
cdr3_aa: CASSNGGLPYEQYF

v_call: TRBV11-3
cdr3_aa: CASSLESSGYNEQFF

v_call: TRBV10-1
cdr3_aa: CASSSGQGMTDTQYF

v_call: TRBV11-2
cdr3_aa: CASSHDFLSGGSYNEQFF

v_call: TRBV5-1
cdr3_aa: CASSPGTGRYEQYF

v_call: TRBV6-1
cdr3_aa: CASSDSSSYNEQFF

v_call: TRBV5-1
cdr3_aa: CASSFGAVYQETQYF

v_call: TRBV29-1
cdr3_aa: CSVEWRSNEQFF

v_call: TRBV27
cdr3_aa: CASSITTTSGRAHEQYF

v_call: TRBV6-5
cdr3_aa: CASSYDRGSGNTIYF

v_call: TRBV5-1
cdr3_aa: CASSLGGQGNGYTF

v_call: TRBV6-5
cdr3_aa: CASSSSYGQETQYF

v_call: TRBV27
cdr3_aa: CASKREGQGRSQPQHF

v_call: TRBV7-7
cdr3_aa: CASSSGDRKTQYF

v_call: TRBV28
cdr3_aa: CASSLYGGQPQHF

v_call: TRBV5-1
cdr3_aa: CASNAGLSSYEQYF

v_call: TRBV28
cdr3_aa: CASRHGQGVGNTEAFF

v_call: TRBV28
cdr3_aa: CASNTANQPQHF

v_call: TRBV30
cdr3_aa: CAWSPGTAGYTF

v_call: TRBV2
cdr3_aa: CASITAGTGPDTEAFF